These 27 T cell receptor beta chains came from one sample sequenced in a study of glioma-infiltrating T cells. TCR alpha and beta CDR3 regions were amplified from RNA using iRepertoire nested multiplex PCR. TCRdb reprocessed the multiplex PCR reads via MiXCR and lists one record per CDR3 protein. This sample yields approximately 100,000 distinct CDR3 sequences, of which around 30% are seen a single time; 40% to 55% belongs to the top ten. Source material: glioma tissue, nonneoplastic brain tissue, or PBMCs (not recorded which). These receptors all come from a human donor with low-grade glioma or glioblastoma, undergoing nonglioma brain surgery, or in good health (not recorded which).

This clonotype was detected many times. The chain couples TRBV7-2 to TRBJ2-2, with a tentative D call TRBD2 (7 bases). From germline, CDR1 is SGHTA and CDR2 FQGNSA. V was pared by 1 base and J by 5 bases, with 20 bases between. The CDR3 length is 18 residues. CDR3 loop: CASSLVRAGAGGTGELFF. The DNA of the CDR3 is TGTGCCAGCAGCTTAGTCCGCGCAGGGGCCGGGGGGACCGGGGAGCTGTTTTTT.

V is TRBV29-1 and J is TRBJ1-2; the D gene is possibly TRBD1 (5 bases). V lost 7 bases and J lost 5, with 14 bases in between. The CDR3 contains 12 residues. The germline gives CDR1 SQVTM, CDR2 ANQGSEA. CDR3 nucleotides: TGCAGCGAGAAGAGACAGTCTTATGGCTACACCTTC. It is translated as CSEKRQSYGYTF.

As to this clonotype: A much larger clone lies one base from this, so it may be a read error. The CDR3 DNA reads as TGCGCCAGCAGCCGAGAGTTGAGGCCCGGGGTGGGGCCAGATACGCAGTATTTT. Its protein is CASSRELRPGVGPDTQYF. The rearrangement uses TRBV4-1 and TRBJ2-3; either TRBD1 or TRBD2 may supply D (5 bases each). The CDR3 loop spans 18 amino acids. V shed 4 bases and J shed 4 bases, with 24 bases lying between them. From germline, CDR1 is MGHRA and CDR2 YSYEKL.

This clonotype was observed many times. The gene calls are TRBV20-1 and TRBJ2-5, with TRBD1 matching 7 bases. Trimming removed 0 bases from V and 2 bases from J; junction bases left unmatched: 3. The germline gives CDR1 DFQATT, CDR2 SNEGSKA (reference sequence). The length of the CDR3 is 14 residues. The CDR3 DNA reads TGCAGTGCTAGAGATATACAGGGGCAAGAGACCCAGTACTTC. Its translation is CSARDIQGQETQYF.

A single count supports this clonotype. It may be a read error: a sequence one base away is much more abundant. The rearrangement joins TRBV20-1 to TRBJ2-5; 7 bases are shared with TRBD1. This CDR3 contains 15 residues. The V gene's germline CDR1 is DFQATT and CDR2 SNEGSKA (reference sequence). CDR3 DNA: TGCAGAGCTCAAAGGACAGGCCGCCGTGGTGAGACCCAGTACTTC. This encodes CRAQRTGRRGETQYF.

This clonotype was counted at least ten times. The V call is TRBV7-9, the J call TRBJ2-3; D is ambiguous. In germline, CDR1 is SEHNR, CDR2 FQNEAQ (reference sequence). The CDR3 has 15 amino acids. Trimming shortened V by 0 bases and J by 5 bases, and 12 bases separated the two germline ends. This CDR3 reads CASSLAGINEDTQYF. The CDR3 DNA follows: TGTGCCAGCAGCTTAGCAGGGATAAATGAAGATACGCAGTATTTT. The variable domain in full, with the rest retrieved from reference TRBV7-9 and TRBJ2-3, is DTGVSQNPRHKITKRGQNVTFRCDPISEHNRLYWYRQTLGQGPEFLTYFQNEAQLEKSRLLSDRFSAERPKGSFSTLEIQRTEQGDSAMYLCASSLAGINEDTQYFGPGTRLTVL.

V and J are TRBV20-1 and TRBJ1-5, with D tentatively TRBD1 (6 bases). Germline V CDR1 and CDR2: DFQATT, SNEGSKA (reference sequence). V lost 3 bases and J 7 bases, leaving 13 bases between the germline ends. The CDR3 has 13 residues. In DNA form, the CDR3 reads TGCAGTGCTAGTCCAGGGGAGGGACAGCCCCAGCATTTT. Translated: CSASPGEGQPQHF.

Details on this clonotype: Being one base from a much bigger clone, this may be a read error. V usage is TRBV14 and J usage is TRBJ1-1; unclear D gene. Germline V gives CDR1 SGHDN, CDR2 FVKESK. The CDR3 consists of 16 residues. V was trimmed by 6 bases and J by 1 base, leaving 18 bases between them. The CDR3 DNA follows: TGTGCCAGCAGGCGATCTCTTTCATTGGGGAACACTGAAGCTTTCTTT. It translates to CASRRSLSLGNTEAFF. The full variable domain, completed using reference TRBV14 and TRBJ1-1, is EAGVTQFPSHSVIEKGQTVTLRCDPISGHDNLYWYRRVMGKEIKFLLHFVKESKQDESGMPNNRFLAERTGGTYSTLKVQPAELEDSGVYFCASRRSLSLGNTEAFFGQGTRLTVV.

This clonotype was recorded only once. This may be a read error: a much more frequent sequence differs by one nucleotide. This rearrangement joins TRBV7-2 to TRBJ1-4, with D maybe TRBD1 (5 bases). CDR1 and CDR2 (germline): SGHTA, FQGNSA. The CDR3 length is 14 residues. V lost 5 bases, J lost 6 bases, and 13 bases lay in between. The CDR3 region has the DNA TGTGCCAGCAGCCCGGGACGGAGTTATGAAAAACTGTTTTTT. This encodes CASSPGRSYEKLFF.

V and J are TRBV18 and TRBJ2-1; D call uncertain. The CDR3 sequence is 11 residues long. The V end lost 3 bases, the J end lost 9 bases, and 6 bases lay between the germline ends. Germline-derived CDR1 and CDR2 are KGHSH and LQKENI. The CDR3 region has the DNA TGTGCCAGCTCACCGTTTAGTGAGCAGTTCTTC. It codes for CASSPFSEQFF.

This clonotype was observed many times. The rearrangement joins TRBV20-1 to TRBJ2-5; D might be TRBD2 (5 bases). This CDR3 comprises 14 residues. Germline lookup yields CDR1 DFQATT and CDR2 SNEGSKA (reference sequence). V was shortened by 7 bases and J by 0 bases, with 15 bases between the two germline ends. The CDR3 nucleotides read TGCAGTGTCACCGGGAAAGGAAACCAAGAGACCCAGTACTTC. Protein: CSVTGKGNQETQYF.

This clonotype was counted ten times or more. The J gene is TRBJ1-5, the V gene TRBV6-1; D unresolved. V lost 7 bases, J lost 4 bases, and 14 bases lay in between. The CDR3 runs to 14 residues. In germline, CDR1 is MNHNS, CDR2 SASEGT. In DNA form, the CDR3 reads TGTGCCAGCATCGGACTTACCAGTAATCAGCCCCAGCATTTT. It is translated as CASIGLTSNQPQHF.

This clonotype was seen at least ten times. The CDR3 protein is CSASGDRYSNQPQHF. The CDR3, as DNA: TGCAGTGCTTCGGGAGACCGGTATAGCAATCAGCCCCAGCATTTT. The gene calls are TRBV20-1 and TRBJ1-5; D not resolved. Trimming cost V 5 bases and J 0 bases, with 14 bases left between them. This CDR3 spans 15 amino acids. Germline V CDR1 and CDR2: DFQATT, SNEGSKA (reference sequence).

This rearrangement joins TRBV6-4 to TRBJ2-3; no firm D call. CDR1 and CDR2 (germline): MRHNA, SNTAGT. The CDR3 loop spans 13 amino acids. Trimming cost V 3 bases and J 0 bases, with 4 bases left between them. The CDR3 loop is CASSDPSTDTQYF. CDR3 nucleotides: TGTGCCAGCAGTGATCCTAGCACAGATACGCAGTATTTT.

This sequence joins TRBV7-3 and TRBJ1-1; weak D call: TRBD1 (5 bases). The germline V and J ends were trimmed by 2 bases and 4 bases, with 11 bases remaining between them. Germline V CDR1 and CDR2: SGHTA, FQGTGA. This CDR3 is 14 amino acids long. The CDR3 sequence: CASSLSPGATEAFF. The CDR3 DNA reads as TGTGCCAGCAGCTTATCCCCTGGGGCCACTGAAGCTTTCTTT.

Worth noting for this clonotype: This may be a read error: a much more frequent sequence differs by one nucleotide. As the CDR3 is not closed by the conserved phenylalanine or tryptophan, this likely results from a read error. The CDR3 coding sequence is TGTGCCAGCAGCTTTGGGACAGACGGTTCACCCCTCCACTCT. Translated: CASSFGTDGSPLHS. The chain carries TRBV11-1 and TRBJ1-6; 7 bases line up with TRBD1. There are 14 residues in the CDR3. The V segment lost 3 bases and the J segment 9 bases; nucleotides outside the gene matches: 5. The germline V gene has CDR1 SGHAT and CDR2 FQDESV (reference sequence).

This clonotype has a count of ten or more. This chain uses TRBV7-9 with TRBJ2-2; D is unresolved. The germline CDR1 and CDR2 sequences are SEHNR and FQNEAQ (reference sequence). V lost 2 bases and J lost 0, with 4 bases in between. This CDR3 spans 14 amino acids. The CDR3 sequence is CASSLRTNTGELFF. As DNA, the CDR3 is TGTGCCAGCAGCTTAAGAACGAACACCGGGGAGCTGTTTTTT.

The chain uses TRBV19 and TRBJ1-1; possible D gene TRBD1, 6 bases. This CDR3 is 14 amino acids long. Trimming took off 3 bases at V and 3 bases at J, with 11 bases between the two ends. In germline, CDR1 is LNHDA, CDR2 SQIVND (reference sequence). For the CDR3, the DNA is TGTGCCAGTAGTATCCAGGGGATTTACACTGAAGCTTTCTTT. It is translated as CASSIQGIYTEAFF.

Concerning this clonotype: Since a much larger clone is just one base distant, this may be a read error. The conserved final phenylalanine or tryptophan is absent from the CDR3, which likely points to a read error. The chain recombines TRBV4-2 with TRBJ1-1; no firm D call. This CDR3 has 14 residues. The V end was cut by 1 base, the J end by 1 base, with 7 bases between. Germline V CDR1 and CDR2: LGHNA, YNFKEQ. The CDR3 DNA is TGTGCCAGCAGCCAAGGCGTAGGGAACACTGAAGCTTTCCTT. Its protein product is CASSQGVGNTEAFL.

The genes are TRBV12-3 or TRBV12-4 and TRBJ1-2; tentatively, D is TRBD1 (5 bases). The V gene lost 6 bases and the J gene lost 8 bases, with 16 bases spanning the gap. The CDR3 is 13 residues long. CDR3 coding DNA: TGTGCCAGCAGCTTGTCCAGGGTGGAAGGCTACACCTTC. It specifies CASSLSRVEGYTF.

V is TRBV2 and J is TRBJ1-1; maybe TRBD1 (6 bases). The CDR3 loop spans 16 amino acids. V was cut by 6 bases and J by 1 base, with 18 bases left in between. Germline V gene lookup returns CDR1 SNHLY and CDR2 FYNNEI. The CDR3 loop is CASRVRTGHANTEAFF. Written as DNA, the CDR3 is TGTGCCAGCAGGGTCCGAACGGGACATGCGAACACTGAAGCTTTCTTT.

This chain uses TRBV7-2 with TRBJ1-2; D gene unclear. CDR1 SGHTA and CDR2 FQGNSA come from the germline V gene. V was trimmed by 5 bases and J by 1 base, leaving 11 bases between them. The CDR3 runs to 14 residues. The CDR3 DNA reads TGTGCCAGCAGCCCCCGGGCCCTTAACTATGGCTACACCTTC. Residues: CASSPRALNYGYTF.

This clonotype was recorded at least ten times. The V call is TRBV7-3, the J call TRBJ1-5, with unresolved D. Trimming left V 1 base short and J 4 bases short, with 5 bases between. CDR1 is SGHTA and CDR2 is FQGTGA in the germline V gene. The CDR3 consists of 13 residues. The CDR3 DNA is TGTGCCAGCAGCTTAAATCAGAATCAGCCCCAGCATTTT. It is translated as CASSLNQNQPQHF.

This clonotype was recorded at least ten times. The chain uses TRBV4-1 and TRBJ2-7, with D hard to call. From germline, CDR1 is MGHRA and CDR2 YSYEKL. This CDR3 spans 14 amino acids. Trimming removed 3 bases from V and 0 bases from J, with 9 bases in between. The CDR3 DNA reads TGCGCCAGCAGCCAGTGGCAGAGCTCCTACGAGCAGTACTTC. Amino acid sequence: CASSQWQSSYEQYF.

This clonotype was found many times. This chain uses TRBV20-1 with TRBJ2-7; 9 nucleotides line up with TRBD2. The CDR3 covers 16 residues. From germline, CDR1 is DFQATT and CDR2 SNEGSKA (reference sequence). V was clipped by 0 bases and J by 3 bases; unmatched bases: 9. The CDR3 protein is CSARDLRERGVYEQYF. Written as DNA, the CDR3 is TGCAGTGCTAGAGATCTCAGGGAGCGGGGGGTCTACGAGCAGTACTTC.

Notes on this clonotype: The junction departs from germline at one end; a sequencing error may be responsible. The V call is TRBV30, the J call TRBJ1-5; weak D call: TRBD1 (5 bases). Germline V gives CDR1 GTSNPN, CDR2 SVGIG (reference sequence). This CDR3 has 15 residues. The CDR3 bases are TGTGCCTGGAGTAGGACCGGGACGAGCAATCAACCCCAGCATTTT. It translates to CAWSRTGTSNQPQHF.

This clonotype was observed many times. This sequence joins TRBV29-1 and TRBJ2-3; D might be TRBD1 (5 bases). CDR1 and CDR2 from the germline V gene are SQVTM and ANQGSEA. CDR3 length: 13 residues. The germline V and J ends were trimmed by 8 bases and 0 bases, with 12 bases remaining between them. DNA for the CDR3: TGCAGCTTCGGGTACAGGAGCACAGATACGCAGTATTTT. This sequence encodes CSFGYRSTDTQYF.